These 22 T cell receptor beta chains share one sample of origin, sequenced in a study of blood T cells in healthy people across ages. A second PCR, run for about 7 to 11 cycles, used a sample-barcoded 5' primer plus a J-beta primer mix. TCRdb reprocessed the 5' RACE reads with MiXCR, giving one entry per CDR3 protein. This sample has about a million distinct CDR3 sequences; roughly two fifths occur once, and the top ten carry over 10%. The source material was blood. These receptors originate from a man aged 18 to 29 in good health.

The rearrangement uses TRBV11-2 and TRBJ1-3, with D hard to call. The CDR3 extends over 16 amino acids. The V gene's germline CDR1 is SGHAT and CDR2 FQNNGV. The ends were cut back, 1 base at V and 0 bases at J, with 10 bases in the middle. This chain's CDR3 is CASSLGVRRSGNTIYF. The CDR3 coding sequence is TGTGCCAGCAGCTTAGGGGTCAGACGCTCTGGAAACACCATATATTTT.

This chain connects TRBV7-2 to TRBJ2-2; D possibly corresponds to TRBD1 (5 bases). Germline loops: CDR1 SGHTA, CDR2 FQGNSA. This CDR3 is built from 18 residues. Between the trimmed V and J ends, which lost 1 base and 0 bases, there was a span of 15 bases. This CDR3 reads CASSLVLTGRANTGELFF. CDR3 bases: TGTGCCAGCAGCTTAGTGCTTACGGGCAGGGCGAACACCGGGGAGCTGTTTTTT.

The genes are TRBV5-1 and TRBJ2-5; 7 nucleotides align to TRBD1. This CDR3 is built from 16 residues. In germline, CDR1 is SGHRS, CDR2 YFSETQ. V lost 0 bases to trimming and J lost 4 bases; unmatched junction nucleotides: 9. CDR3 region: CASSLDPDRSLETQYF. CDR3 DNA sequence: TGCGCCAGCAGCTTGGACCCGGACAGGTCTCTAGAGACCCAGTACTTC.

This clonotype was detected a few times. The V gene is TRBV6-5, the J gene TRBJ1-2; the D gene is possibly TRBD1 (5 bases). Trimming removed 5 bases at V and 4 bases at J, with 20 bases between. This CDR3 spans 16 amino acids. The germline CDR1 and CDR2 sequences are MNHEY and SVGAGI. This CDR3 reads CASSPRGVLIVYGYTF. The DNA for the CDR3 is TGTGCCAGCAGTCCCCGAGGGGTTTTGATTGTCTATGGCTACACCTTC.

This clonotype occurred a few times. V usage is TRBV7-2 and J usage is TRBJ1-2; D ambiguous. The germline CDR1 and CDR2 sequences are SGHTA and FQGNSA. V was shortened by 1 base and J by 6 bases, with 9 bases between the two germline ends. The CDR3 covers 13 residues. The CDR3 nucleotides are TGTGCCAGCAGCTTAGGTTCCAGCCATGGCTACACCTTC. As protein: CASSLGSSHGYTF.

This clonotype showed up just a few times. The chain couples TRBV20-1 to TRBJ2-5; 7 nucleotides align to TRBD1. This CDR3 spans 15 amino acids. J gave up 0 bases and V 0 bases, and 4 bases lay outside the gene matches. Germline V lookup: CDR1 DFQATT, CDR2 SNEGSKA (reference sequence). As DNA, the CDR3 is TGCAGTGCTAGAGAAAACAGGGGTTACCAAGAGACCCAGTACTTC. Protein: CSARENRGYQETQYF.

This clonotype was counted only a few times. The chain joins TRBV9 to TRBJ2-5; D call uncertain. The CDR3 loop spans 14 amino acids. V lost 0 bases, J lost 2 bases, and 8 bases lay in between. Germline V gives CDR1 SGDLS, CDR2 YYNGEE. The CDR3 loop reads CASSVAREQETQYF. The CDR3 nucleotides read TGTGCCAGCAGCGTAGCTAGGGAACAAGAGACCCAGTACTTC.

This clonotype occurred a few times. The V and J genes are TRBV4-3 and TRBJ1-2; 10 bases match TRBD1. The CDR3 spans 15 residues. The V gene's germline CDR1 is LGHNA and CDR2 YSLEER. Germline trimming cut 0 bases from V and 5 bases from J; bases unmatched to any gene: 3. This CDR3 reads CASSQDRDRGYGYTF. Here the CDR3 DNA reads TGCGCCAGCAGCCAAGACAGGGACAGGGGTTATGGCTACACCTTC.

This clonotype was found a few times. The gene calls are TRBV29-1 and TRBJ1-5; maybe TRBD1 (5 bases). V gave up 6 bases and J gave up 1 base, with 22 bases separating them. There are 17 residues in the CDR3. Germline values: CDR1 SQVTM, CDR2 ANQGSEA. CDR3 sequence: CSVPFRDPFSSNQPQHF. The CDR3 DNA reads TGCAGCGTCCCTTTCCGGGACCCCTTTTCAAGCAATCAGCCCCAGCATTTT.

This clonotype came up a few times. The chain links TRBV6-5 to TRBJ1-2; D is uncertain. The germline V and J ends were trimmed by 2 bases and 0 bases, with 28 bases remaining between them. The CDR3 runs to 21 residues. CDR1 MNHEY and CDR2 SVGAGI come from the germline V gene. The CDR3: CASSYERFGGDIMGANYGYTF. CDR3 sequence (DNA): TGTGCCAGCAGTTACGAGCGTTTCGGTGGCGATATTATGGGAGCTAACTATGGCTACACCTTC.

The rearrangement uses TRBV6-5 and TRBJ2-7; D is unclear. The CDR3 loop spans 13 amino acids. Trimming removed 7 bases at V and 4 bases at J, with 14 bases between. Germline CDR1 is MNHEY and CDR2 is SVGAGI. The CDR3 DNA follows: TGTGCCAGCACCATGGGAAAGAATTACGAGCAGTACTTC. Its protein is CASTMGKNYEQYF.

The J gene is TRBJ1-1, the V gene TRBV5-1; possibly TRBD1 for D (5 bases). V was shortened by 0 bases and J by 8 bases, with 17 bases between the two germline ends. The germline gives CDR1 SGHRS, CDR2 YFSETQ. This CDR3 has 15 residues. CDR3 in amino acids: CASSLVSQGKGEAFF. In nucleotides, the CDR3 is TGCGCCAGCAGCTTGGTTTCCCAGGGAAAGGGAGAAGCTTTCTTT.

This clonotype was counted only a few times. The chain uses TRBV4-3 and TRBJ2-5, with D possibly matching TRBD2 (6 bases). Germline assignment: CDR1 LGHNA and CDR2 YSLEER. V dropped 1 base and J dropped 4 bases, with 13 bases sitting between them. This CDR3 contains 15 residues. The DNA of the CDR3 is TGCGCCAGCAGCCAAGCGAACGGGGGTTCAGAGACCCAGTACTTC. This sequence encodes CASSQANGGSETQYF.

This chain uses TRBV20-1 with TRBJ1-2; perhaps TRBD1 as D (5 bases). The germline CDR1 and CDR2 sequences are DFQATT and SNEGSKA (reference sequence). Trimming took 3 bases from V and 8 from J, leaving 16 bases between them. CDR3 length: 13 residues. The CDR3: CSARERGFGGYTF. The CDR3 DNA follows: TGCAGTGCTAGGGAGAGGGGTTTCGGCGGCTACACCTTC.

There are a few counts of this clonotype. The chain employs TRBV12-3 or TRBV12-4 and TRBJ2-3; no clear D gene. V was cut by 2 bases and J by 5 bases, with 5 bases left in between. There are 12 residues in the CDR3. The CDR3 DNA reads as TGTGCCAGCAGTTTACGGATAGATACGCAGTATTTT. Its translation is CASSLRIDTQYF.

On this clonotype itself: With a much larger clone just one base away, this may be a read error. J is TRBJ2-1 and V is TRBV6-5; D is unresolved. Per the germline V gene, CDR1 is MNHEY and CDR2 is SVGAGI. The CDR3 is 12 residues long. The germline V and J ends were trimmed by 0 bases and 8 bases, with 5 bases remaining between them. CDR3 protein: CASSYSEDEQFF. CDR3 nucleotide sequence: TGTGCCAGCAGTTACTCAGAGGATGAGCAGTTCTTC.

CDR3 sequence (DNA): TGTGCCAGCGCTAGGGGGGATAGCAATCAGCCCCAGCATTTT. Residues: CASARGDSNQPQHF. The chain links TRBV12-3 or TRBV12-4 to TRBJ1-5, with D maybe TRBD1 (6 bases). This CDR3 is built from 14 residues. Trimming removed 8 bases at V and 0 bases at J, with 11 bases between.

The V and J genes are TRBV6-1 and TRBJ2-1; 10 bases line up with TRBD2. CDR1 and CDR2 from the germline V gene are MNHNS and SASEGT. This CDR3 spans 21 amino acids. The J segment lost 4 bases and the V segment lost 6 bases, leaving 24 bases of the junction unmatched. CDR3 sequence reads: CASSRPGLPNPSGGSYNEQFF. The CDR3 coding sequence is TGTGCCAGCAGCCGCCCTGGGCTTCCAAACCCTAGCGGGGGCTCTTACAATGAGCAGTTCTTC.

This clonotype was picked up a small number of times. This CDR3 reads CSARTWRSSYNEQFF. CDR3 bases: TGCAGTGCTAGAACGTGGAGGAGCTCCTACAATGAGCAGTTCTTC. This chain links TRBV20-1 with TRBJ2-1; maybe TRBD2 (5 bases). The ends were cut back, 2 bases at V and 0 bases at J, with 11 bases in the middle. The germline gives CDR1 DFQATT, CDR2 SNEGSKA (reference sequence). This CDR3 spans 15 amino acids.

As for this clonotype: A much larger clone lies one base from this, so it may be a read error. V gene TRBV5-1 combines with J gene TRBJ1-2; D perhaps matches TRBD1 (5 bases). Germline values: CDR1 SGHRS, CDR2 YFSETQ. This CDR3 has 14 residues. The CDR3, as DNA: TGCGCCAACAGCGGACAAGTCCTTGACTATGGCTACACCTTC. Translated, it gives CANSGQVLDYGYTF.

CDR3 amino acids: CASGNLLGADTEAFF. The CDR3, as DNA: TGTGCCAGCGGTAACTTACTAGGAGCGGACACTGAAGCTTTCTTT. This chain links TRBV9 with TRBJ1-1; D unresolved. Trimming removed 7 bases from V and 3 bases from J, with 19 bases in between. The V gene's germline CDR1 is SGDLS and CDR2 YYNGEE. The CDR3 covers 15 residues.

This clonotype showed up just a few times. The CDR3 nucleotides are TGTGCCAGCAGTTACCCGGCGGGACATAACTACGAGCAGTACTTC. It translates to CASSYPAGHNYEQYF. This chain connects TRBV6-6 to TRBJ2-7, with D perhaps matching TRBD1 or TRBD2 (6 bases each). This CDR3 region has 15 residues. CDR1 and CDR2 (germline): MNHNY, SVGAGI (reference sequence). V was shortened by 2 bases and J by 3 bases, with 14 bases between the two germline ends.